These T cell receptor beta chains were read from a single sample in a study of molecular identifiers for immune sequencing clone quantification. TCRdb re-called the PCR reads with MiXCR, one entry per CDR3 protein. This repertoire shows about half a million distinct CDR3 sequences, about 25% found once; its top ten account for around 0.76%. Material for sequencing was naive CD8+ T cells from blood, with Jurkat cell RNA spiked in. The receptors originated from a human donor in good health. Some libraries in this study had Jurkat cell RNA spiked in. CDR3s include the opening cysteine and the closing phenylalanine or tryptophan. D genes are given only for firm matches. Size tells how often a clone was seen (once, few, many) or the class of an expanded clone, and some rows leave it out.

CDR3 DNA,CDR3 protein,D gene,V gene,J gene,clone size
TGTGCCAGTAGTCCCCGGCTCTCCTACGAGCAGTACTTC,CASSPRLSYEQYF,-,TRBV19,TRBJ2-7,once
TGCAGTGCTAGAGATGGAGCGTACAGCACAGATACGCAGTATTTT,CSARDGAYSTDTQYF,-,TRBV20-1,TRBJ2-3,many
TGCAGCGTCTGGACAGGGAACACCGGGGAGCTGTTTTTT,CSVWTGNTGELFF,TRBD1,TRBV29-1,TRBJ2-2,many
TGTGCCAGCAGTGACGAAGGACCCCCCAATCAGCCCCAGCATTTT,CASSDEGPPNQPQHF,-,TRBV2,TRBJ1-5,few
TGTGCCAGCAGCTTAGGGACAATGAATTACATTCAGTACTTC,CASSLGTMNYIQYF,-,TRBV7-9,TRBJ2-4,-
TGTGCCAGCAGTTACGGGTATGAGCAGTTCTTC,CASSYGYEQFF,-,TRBV6-5,TRBJ2-1,few
TGTGCCAGCAGTGGGATGACCGGGGAGCTGTTTTTT,CASSGMTGELFF,-,TRBV12-3/TRBV12-4,TRBJ2-2,many
TGTGCCTGGATACGAGATATGAACACTGAAGCTTTCTTT,CAWIRDMNTEAFF,-,TRBV30,TRBJ1-1,many
TGTGCCAGCAGTTATTTTGCGGAAGAGACCCAGTACTTC,CASSYFAEETQYF,-,TRBV6-2/TRBV6-3,TRBJ2-5,many
TGTGCCAGCAGTAAAATCCGGGACAGCCAAGAGACCCAGTACTTC,CASSKIRDSQETQYF,TRBD1,TRBV5-6,TRBJ2-5,few
TGTGCCAGCAGCTTAGTGAGCGGGGCTTATGAAGCTTTCTTT,CASSLVSGAYEAFF,-,TRBV11-2,TRBJ1-1,few
TGTGCCATCAGTGAGTCGGCAGGCTACTACGAGCAGTACTTC,CAISESAGYYEQYF,-,TRBV10-3,TRBJ2-7,few
TGCAGTGCTAGCCGGTTATCCACCTACAATGAGCAGTTCTTC,CSASRLSTYNEQFF,-,TRBV20-1,TRBJ2-1,few
TGCGCCAGCCGGACAGGGTTTGGTTACGAGCAGTACTTC,CASRTGFGYEQYF,TRBD1,TRBV5-1,TRBJ2-7,few
TGTGCCAGCAGTTACTCTTTTCGGGTCAGACAGGGTGATCAGCCCCAGCATTTT,CASSYSFRVRQGDQPQHF,TRBD1,TRBV6-2/TRBV6-3,TRBJ1-5,-
TGCGCCAGCAGCCACGGTAGACAAGCCCCCACAGATACGCAGTATTTT,CASSHGRQAPTDTQYF,-,TRBV4-3,TRBJ2-3,once
TGTGCCAGCAGTTCGGACAGGGAGGGCTACGAGCAGTACTTC,CASSSDREGYEQYF,-,TRBV6-6,TRBJ2-7,-
TGTGCCAGCAGCTCCAAACGGGGTTACACAGATACGCAGTATTTT,CASSSKRGYTDTQYF,-,TRBV7-2,TRBJ2-3,many
TGTGCCAGCAGTTTAGAGGCACAGGCAACTAATGAAAAACTGTTTTTT,CASSLEAQATNEKLFF,-,TRBV12-3/TRBV12-4,TRBJ1-4,many
TGCGCCAGCAGCCCAAAGGGGGCAGGGTACGAGCAGTACTTC,CASSPKGAGYEQYF,TRBD1,TRBV4-1,TRBJ2-7,-
TGTGCCATCAGTGAGTTGGGGGTTGAGGGCAATCAGCCCCAGCATTTT,CAISELGVEGNQPQHF,-,TRBV10-3,TRBJ1-5,-
TGTGCCAGCAGCTTAACGACAGCAACTAATGAAAAACTGTTTTTT,CASSLTTATNEKLFF,-,TRBV7-9,TRBJ1-4,-
TGTGCCATCAGTGCGAGGGACGGTGGTAACTATGGCTACACCTTC,CAISARDGGNYGYTF,-,TRBV10-3,TRBJ1-2,-
TGTGCCAGCAGCCAAGGTTTCGGGGGCTACGAGCAGTACTTC,CASSQGFGGYEQYF,-,TRBV14,TRBJ2-7,many
TGTGCCAGCAGCCCCGCGGCGGGGAACGAGCAGTACTTC,CASSPAAGNEQYF,-,TRBV7-9,TRBJ2-7,-
TGTGCCAGCAGCCAAGGGCACGTGGTTACTATCTCCTACGAGCAGTACTTC,CASSQGHVVTISYEQYF,-,TRBV3-1,TRBJ2-7,few
TGTGCCAGCAGTACGGGGACTAGCGGGAGCTCCTACGAGCAGTACTTC,CASSTGTSGSSYEQYF,TRBD2,TRBV27,TRBJ2-7,many
TGTGCCAGCAGCTTAGAGGGGGGCGCGTTCTACGAGCAGTACTTC,CASSLEGGAFYEQYF,-,TRBV7-9,TRBJ2-7,few
TGTGCCAGCAGTCCCGCCCTCAGGAGGGAAAAACTGTTTTTT,CASSPALRREKLFF,-,TRBV27,TRBJ1-4,few
TGTGCCAGCAGCCAAGATCCCCCTACTAGCGGTTTGCCCGATGAGCAGTTCTTC,CASSQDPPTSGLPDEQFF,TRBD2,TRBV4-2,TRBJ2-1,few
TGCGCCAGCAGCCAAGAAGACGCAGGGGAAGATACGCAGTATTTT,CASSQEDAGEDTQYF,-,TRBV4-3,TRBJ2-3,many
TGTGCCACCGGGGACCCAGGGATGGCGGGGGCCAACGTCCTGACTTTC,CATGDPGMAGANVLTF,-,TRBV28,TRBJ2-6,-
TGTGCCAGCAGGTACGGGACAGGGGGCCAGTGGGACACTGAAGCTTTCTTT,CASRYGTGGQWDTEAFF,TRBD1,TRBV28,TRBJ1-1,-
TGTGCCAGCAGCTTACCAATGGCGGTAAGGCAGGGGCCCACTGAAGCTTTCTTT,CASSLPMAVRQGPTEAFF,-,TRBV7-9,TRBJ1-1,few
TGTGCCAGTAGTATAGCGCCTCCGGGACAGGGCTACGAGCAGTACTTC,CASSIAPPGQGYEQYF,TRBD1,TRBV19,TRBJ2-7,-
TGTGCCACCAGTGAAGTAGGACAGAACACCGGGGAGCTGTTTTTT,CATSEVGQNTGELFF,-,TRBV24-1,TRBJ2-2,many
TGTGCCAGCAGCCAAAGCGGCATTTTCACTGAAGCTTTCTTT,CASSQSGIFTEAFF,-,TRBV4-2,TRBJ1-1,-
TGCGCCAGCAGCCAAGACCCTCCGGGGGCCGGCGAAAAACTGTTTTTT,CASSQDPPGAGEKLFF,-,TRBV4-3,TRBJ1-4,few
TGCGCCAGCAGCTTGAGGGTAGCGGGAGGCCCGCAGTATTTT,CASSLRVAGGPQYF,TRBD2,TRBV5-1,TRBJ2-3,-
TGTGCCAGCAGCTTGGGACAGGGGATGGGCGAGCAGTACTTC,CASSLGQGMGEQYF,TRBD1,TRBV7-3,TRBJ2-7,few